The T cell receptor (beta chain) under discussion was sequenced for a study of blood T cell repertoires in COVID-19. The protocol was immunoSEQ multiplex PCR, while the TCRdb copy is restricted to in-frame clones and leaves out a portion. The sample lists about 310,000 clones, 87% seen once, with 1% in the top ten. This CDR3 is 16 amino acids long. After removal of 5 bases from V and 1 base from J, the junction contained 5 bases not matched to a gene. CDR1 is SGHVS, CDR2 FQNEAQ, per germline. Sequenced material: peripheral blood. The chain employs TRBV7-8 and TRBJ1-5, with 10 bases lining up with TRBD1. This TCR came from a man in his fifties or sixties with active or convalescent COVID-19. The CDR3 DNA sequence: TGTGCCAGCAGCCCCCGGGACAGGGGAAGCAATCAGCCCCAGCATTTT. Translated: CASSPRDRGSNQPQHF.